The present T cell receptor beta chain was sequenced within a study of blood T cell repertoires in COVID-19. Study at large: Nucleic acid was either cDNA or gDNA, and it came from T cells, B-cell-depleted T cells, or PBMCs.

The participants were between roughly 18 and 100 years old and came from 20 to 30 US areas. Clinical history as reported by participants underpinned cohort assignment. Per the study methods: Reference gene primer amplification gave nucleated cell count estimates. The repertoire was sequenced with immunoSEQ multiplex PCR; TCRdb's copy has only in-frame clones and lacks some. D and trimming were read from the DNA, whereas the V and J calls and clone size are those reported in that table. The sample contains roughly 430,000 clones, 88% of which appear only once. This clone was picked up many times. The sample consisted of PBMCs or T cells enriched from blood (not recorded which). The sequence derives from a woman aged 40-49 years with acute COVID-19.

CDR3: CASSGVGQHYEQYF. The CDR3 DNA reads TGTGCCAGTAGTGGGGTTGGACAACACTACGAGCAGTACTTC. This chain connects TRBV19 to TRBJ2-7; maybe TRBD1 (5 bases). Germline V CDR1 and CDR2: LNHDA, SQIVND (reference sequence). The CDR3 extends over 14 amino acids. V was clipped by 5 bases and J by 3 bases, with 14 bases between them.